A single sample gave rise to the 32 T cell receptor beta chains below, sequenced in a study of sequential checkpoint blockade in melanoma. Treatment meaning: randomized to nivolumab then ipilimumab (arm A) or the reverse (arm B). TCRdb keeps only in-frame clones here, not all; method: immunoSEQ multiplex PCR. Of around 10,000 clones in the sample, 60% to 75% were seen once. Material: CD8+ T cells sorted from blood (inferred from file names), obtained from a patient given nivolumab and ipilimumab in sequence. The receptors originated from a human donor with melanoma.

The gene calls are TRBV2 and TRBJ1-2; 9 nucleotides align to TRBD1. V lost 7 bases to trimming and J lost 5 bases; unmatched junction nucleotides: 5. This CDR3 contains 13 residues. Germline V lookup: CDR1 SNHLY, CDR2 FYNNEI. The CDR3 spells CASKGTGKYGYTF. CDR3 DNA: TGTGCCAGCAAAGGGACAGGGAAATATGGCTACACCTTC. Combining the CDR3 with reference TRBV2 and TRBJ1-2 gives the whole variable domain EPEVTQTPSHQVTQMGQEVILRCVPISNHLYFYWYRQILGQKVEFLVSFYNNEISEKSEIFDDQFSVERPDGSNFTLKIRSTKLEDSAMYFCASKGTGKYGYTFGSGTRLTVV.

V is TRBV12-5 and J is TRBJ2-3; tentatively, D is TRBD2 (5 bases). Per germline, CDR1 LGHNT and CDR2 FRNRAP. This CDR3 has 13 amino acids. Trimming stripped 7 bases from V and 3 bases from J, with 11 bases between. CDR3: CASVPIATDTQYF. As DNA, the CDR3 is TGTGCTAGTGTCCCAATAGCGACAGATACGCAGTATTTT.

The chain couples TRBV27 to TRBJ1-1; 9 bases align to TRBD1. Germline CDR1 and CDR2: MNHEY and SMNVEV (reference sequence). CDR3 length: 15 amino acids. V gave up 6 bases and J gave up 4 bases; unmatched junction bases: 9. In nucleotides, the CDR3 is TGTGCCAGCAGCTTTGACACAGGGGGCGGCACTGAAGCTTTCTTT. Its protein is CASSFDTGGGTEAFF.

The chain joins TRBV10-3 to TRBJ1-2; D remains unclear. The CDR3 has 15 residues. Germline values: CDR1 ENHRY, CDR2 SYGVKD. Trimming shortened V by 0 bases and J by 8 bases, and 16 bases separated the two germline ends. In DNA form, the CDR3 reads TGTGCCATCAGTGAGTCGATTAACTCGCCTCACGGCTACACCTTC. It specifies CAISESINSPHGYTF.

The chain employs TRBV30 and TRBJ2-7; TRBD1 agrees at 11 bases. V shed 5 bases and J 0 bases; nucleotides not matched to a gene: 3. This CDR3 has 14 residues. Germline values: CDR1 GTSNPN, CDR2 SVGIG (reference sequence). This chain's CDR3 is CAWVDRGHSYEQYF. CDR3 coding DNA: TGTGCCTGGGTGGACAGGGGGCACTCCTACGAGCAGTACTTC. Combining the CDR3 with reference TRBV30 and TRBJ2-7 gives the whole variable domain SQTIHQWPATLVQPVGSPLSLECTVEGTSNPNLYWYRQAAGRGLQLLFYSVGIGQISSEVPQNLSASRPQDRQFILSSKKLLLSDSGFYLCAWVDRGHSYEQYFGPGTRLTVT.

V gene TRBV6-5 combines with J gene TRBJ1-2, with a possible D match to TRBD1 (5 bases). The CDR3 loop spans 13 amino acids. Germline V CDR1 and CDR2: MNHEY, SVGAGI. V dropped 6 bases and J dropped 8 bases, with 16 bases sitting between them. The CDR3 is CASRQGALRGYTF. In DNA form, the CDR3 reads TGTGCCAGCAGGCAAGGGGCCCTTAGGGGCTACACCTTC.

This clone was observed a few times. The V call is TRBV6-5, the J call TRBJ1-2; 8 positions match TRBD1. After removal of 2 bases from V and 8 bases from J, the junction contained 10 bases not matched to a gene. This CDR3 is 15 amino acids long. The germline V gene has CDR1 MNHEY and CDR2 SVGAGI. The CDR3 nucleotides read TGTGCCAGCAGTTACAGGACAGGGTTACGAGGCGGCTACACCTTC. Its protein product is CASSYRTGLRGGYTF.

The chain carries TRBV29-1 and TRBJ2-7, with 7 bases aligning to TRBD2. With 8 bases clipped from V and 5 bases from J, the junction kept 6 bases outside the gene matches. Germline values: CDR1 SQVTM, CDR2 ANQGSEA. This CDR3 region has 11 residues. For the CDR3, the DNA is TGCAGCTCTGTGGGGGGGAACGAGCAGTACTTC. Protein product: CSSVGGNEQYF.

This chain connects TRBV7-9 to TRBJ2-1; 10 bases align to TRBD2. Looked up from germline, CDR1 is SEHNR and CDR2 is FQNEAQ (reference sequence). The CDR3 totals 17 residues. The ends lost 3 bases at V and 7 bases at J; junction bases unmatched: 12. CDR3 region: CASSFGQLAGTRNEQFF. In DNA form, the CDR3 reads TGTGCCAGCAGCTTTGGTCAACTAGCGGGAACTCGGAATGAGCAGTTCTTC. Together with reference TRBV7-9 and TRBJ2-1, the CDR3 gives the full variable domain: DTGVSQNPRHKITKRGQNVTFRCDPISEHNRLYWYRQTLGQGPEFLTYFQNEAQLEKSRLLSDRFSAERPKGSFSTLEIQRTEQGDSAMYLCASSFGQLAGTRNEQFFGPGTRLTVL.

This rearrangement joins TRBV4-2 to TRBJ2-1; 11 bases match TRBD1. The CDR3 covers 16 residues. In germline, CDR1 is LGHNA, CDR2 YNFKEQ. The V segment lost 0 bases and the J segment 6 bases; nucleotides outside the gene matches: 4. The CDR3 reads CASSQDPGTGGNEQFF. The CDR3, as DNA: TGTGCCAGCAGCCAAGACCCCGGGACAGGGGGCAATGAGCAGTTCTTC.

This CDR3 is CASSRDTSGYGYTF. In nucleotides, the CDR3 is TGTGCCAGCAGCCGGGACACATCCGGCTATGGCTACACCTTC. The rearrangement joins TRBV7-2 to TRBJ1-2, with D tentatively TRBD1 (6 bases). The CDR3 has 14 amino acids. The V end was cut by 5 bases, the J end by 4 bases, with 14 bases between. CDR1 and CDR2 from the germline V gene are SGHTA and FQGNSA. The entire variable domain, with the rest obtained from reference TRBV7-2 and TRBJ1-2, is as follows: GAGVSQSPSNKVTEKGKDVELRCDPISGHTALYWYRQSLGQGLEFLIYFQGNSAPDKSGLPSDRFSAERTGGSVSTLTIQRTQQEDSAVYLCASSRDTSGYGYTFGSGTRLTVV.

The DNA of the CDR3 is TGTGCCAGCAGTTACGGGGGGGCGGTCTACGAGCAGTACTTC. It codes for CASSYGGAVYEQYF. The chain carries TRBV28 and TRBJ2-7; 8 bases match TRBD2. The CDR3 runs to 14 residues. J lost 3 bases, V lost 4 bases, and 5 bases had no gene match. Looked up from germline, CDR1 is MDHEN and CDR2 is SYDVKM.

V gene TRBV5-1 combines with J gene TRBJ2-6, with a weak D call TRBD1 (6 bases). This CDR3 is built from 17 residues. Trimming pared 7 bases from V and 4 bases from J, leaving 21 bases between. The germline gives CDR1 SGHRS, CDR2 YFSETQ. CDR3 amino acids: CASEAQGLGSGANVLTF. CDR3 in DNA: TGCGCCAGCGAAGCACAGGGCTTGGGATCCGGGGCCAACGTCCTGACTTTC.

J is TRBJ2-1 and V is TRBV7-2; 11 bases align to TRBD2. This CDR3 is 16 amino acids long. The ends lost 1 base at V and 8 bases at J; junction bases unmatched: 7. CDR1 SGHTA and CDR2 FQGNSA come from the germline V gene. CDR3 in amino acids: CASSLGGLAGGDEQFF. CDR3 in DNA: TGTGCCAGCAGCTTAGGGGGGCTAGCGGGAGGCGATGAGCAGTTCTTC. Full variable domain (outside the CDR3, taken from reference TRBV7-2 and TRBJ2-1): GAGVSQSPSNKVTEKGKDVELRCDPISGHTALYWYRQSLGQGLEFLIYFQGNSAPDKSGLPSDRFSAERTGGSVSTLTIQRTQQEDSAVYLCASSLGGLAGGDEQFFGPGTRLTVL.

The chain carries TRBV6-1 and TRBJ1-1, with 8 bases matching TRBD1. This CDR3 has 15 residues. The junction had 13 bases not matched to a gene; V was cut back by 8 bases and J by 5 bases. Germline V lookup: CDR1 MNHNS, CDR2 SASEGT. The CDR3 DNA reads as TGTGCCAGCCGGAACCAAATCAGGGGGCAAACTGAAGCTTTCTTT. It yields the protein CASRNQIRGQTEAFF.

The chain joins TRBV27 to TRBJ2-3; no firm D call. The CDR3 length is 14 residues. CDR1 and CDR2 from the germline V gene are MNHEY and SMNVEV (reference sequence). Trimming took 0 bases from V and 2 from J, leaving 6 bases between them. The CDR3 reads CASSLSALTDTQYF. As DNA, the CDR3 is TGTGCCAGCAGTTTATCAGCCCTCACAGATACGCAGTATTTT.

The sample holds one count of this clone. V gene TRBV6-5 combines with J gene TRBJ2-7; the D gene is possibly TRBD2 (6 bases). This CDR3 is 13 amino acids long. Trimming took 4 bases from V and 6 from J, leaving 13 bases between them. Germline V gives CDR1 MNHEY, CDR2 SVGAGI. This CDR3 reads CASSFGVAVEQYF. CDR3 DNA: TGTGCCAGCAGTTTCGGGGTAGCGGTCGAGCAGTACTTC.

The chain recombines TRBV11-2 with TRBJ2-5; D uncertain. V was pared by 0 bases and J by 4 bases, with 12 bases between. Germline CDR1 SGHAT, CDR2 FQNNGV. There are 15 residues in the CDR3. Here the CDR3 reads CASSLDQVGGETQYF. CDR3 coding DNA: TGTGCCAGCAGCTTAGATCAGGTTGGTGGAGAGACCCAGTACTTC.

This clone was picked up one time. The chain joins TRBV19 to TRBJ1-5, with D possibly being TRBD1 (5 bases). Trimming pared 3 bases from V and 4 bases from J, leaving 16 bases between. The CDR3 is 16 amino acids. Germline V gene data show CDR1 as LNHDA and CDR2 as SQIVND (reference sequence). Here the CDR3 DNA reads TGTGCCAGTAGTATGGCTCTAAGCAGGGAAAATCAGCCCCAGCATTTT. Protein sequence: CASSMALSRENQPQHF.

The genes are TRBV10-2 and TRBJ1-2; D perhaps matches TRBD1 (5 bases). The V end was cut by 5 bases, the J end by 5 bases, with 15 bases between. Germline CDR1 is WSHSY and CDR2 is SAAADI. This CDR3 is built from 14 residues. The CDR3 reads CASSQDRRGYGYTF. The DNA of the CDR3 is TGCGCCAGCAGTCAGGACCGCCGGGGGTATGGCTACACCTTC.

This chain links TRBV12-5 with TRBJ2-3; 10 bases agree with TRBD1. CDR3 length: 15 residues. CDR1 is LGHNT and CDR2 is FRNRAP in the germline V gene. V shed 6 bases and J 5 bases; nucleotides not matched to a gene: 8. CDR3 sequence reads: CASGAGQGTRDTQYF. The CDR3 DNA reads TGTGCTAGTGGAGCGGGACAGGGGACGAGAGATACGCAGTATTTT. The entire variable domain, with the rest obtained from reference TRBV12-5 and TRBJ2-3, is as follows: DARVTQTPRHKVTEMGQEVTMRCQPILGHNTVFWYRQTMMQGLELLAYFRNRAPLDDSGMPKDRFSAEMPDATLATLKIQPSEPRDSAVYFCASGAGQGTRDTQYFGPGTRLTVL.

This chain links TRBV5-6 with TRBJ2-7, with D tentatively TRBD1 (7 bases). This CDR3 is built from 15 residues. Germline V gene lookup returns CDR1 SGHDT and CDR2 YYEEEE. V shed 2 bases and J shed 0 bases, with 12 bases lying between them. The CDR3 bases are TGTGCCAGCAGCTTATCGGGGGACAGCTCCTACGAGCAGTACTTC. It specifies CASSLSGDSSYEQYF.

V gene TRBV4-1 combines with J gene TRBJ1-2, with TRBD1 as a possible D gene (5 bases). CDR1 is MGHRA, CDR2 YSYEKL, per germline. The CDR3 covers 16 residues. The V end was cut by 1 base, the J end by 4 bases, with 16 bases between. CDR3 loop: CASSQVWGGTGYGYTF. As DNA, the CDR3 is TGCGCCAGCAGCCAAGTGTGGGGAGGAACAGGCTATGGCTACACCTTC.

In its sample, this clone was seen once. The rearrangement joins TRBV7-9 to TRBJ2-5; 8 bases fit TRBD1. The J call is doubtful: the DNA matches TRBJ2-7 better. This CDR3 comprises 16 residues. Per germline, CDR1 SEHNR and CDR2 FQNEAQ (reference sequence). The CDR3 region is CASMSLLGQESFEQYF. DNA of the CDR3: TGTGCCAGCATGTCCCTTTTGGGACAGGAGTCGTTCGAGCAGTACTTC.

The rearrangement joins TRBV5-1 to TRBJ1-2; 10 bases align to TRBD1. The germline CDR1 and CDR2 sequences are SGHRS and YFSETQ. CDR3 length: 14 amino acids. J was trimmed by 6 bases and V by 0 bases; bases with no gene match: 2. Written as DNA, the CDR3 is TGCGCCAGCAGCTTGGGACAGGGGGCGAATGGCTACACCTTC. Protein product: CASSLGQGANGYTF.

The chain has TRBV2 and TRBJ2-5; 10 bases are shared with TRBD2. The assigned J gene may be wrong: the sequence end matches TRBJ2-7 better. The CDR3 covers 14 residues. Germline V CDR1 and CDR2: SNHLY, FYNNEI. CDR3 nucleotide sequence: TGTGCCAGCAGACTAGCGGGGTTAACCTACGAGCAGTACTTC. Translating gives CASRLAGLTYEQYF.

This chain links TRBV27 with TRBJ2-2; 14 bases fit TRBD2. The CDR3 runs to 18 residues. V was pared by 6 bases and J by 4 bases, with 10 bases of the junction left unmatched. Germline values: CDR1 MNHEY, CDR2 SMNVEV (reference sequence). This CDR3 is CASSPGLAGAPGTGELFF. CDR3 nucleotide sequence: TGTGCCAGCAGCCCGGGACTAGCGGGAGCCCCCGGCACCGGGGAGCTGTTTTTT.

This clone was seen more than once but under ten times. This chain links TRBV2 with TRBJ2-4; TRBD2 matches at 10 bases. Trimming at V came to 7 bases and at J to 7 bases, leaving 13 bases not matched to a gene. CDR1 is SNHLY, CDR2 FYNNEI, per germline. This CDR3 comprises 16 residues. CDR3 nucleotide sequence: TGTGCCAGCAAAAAGACCAGCGGGGGGGCCTCGAACATTCAGTACTTC. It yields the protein CASKKTSGGASNIQYF.

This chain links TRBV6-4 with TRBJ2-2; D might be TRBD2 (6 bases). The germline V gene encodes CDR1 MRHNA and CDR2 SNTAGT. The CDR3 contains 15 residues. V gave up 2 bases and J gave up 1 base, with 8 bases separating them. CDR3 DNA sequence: TGTGCCAGCAGTGACCTAGCGAAGAACACCGGGGAGCTGTTTTTT. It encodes CASSDLAKNTGELFF.

CDR3: CASSVGLRTEAFF. DNA for the CDR3: TGTGCCAGCAGCGTTGGGCTGCGCACTGAAGCTTTCTTT. The chain links TRBV27 to TRBJ1-1, with D unclear. Per the germline V gene, CDR1 is MNHEY and CDR2 is SMNVEV (reference sequence). Trimming took 6 bases from V and 4 from J, leaving 12 bases between them. This CDR3 comprises 13 residues.

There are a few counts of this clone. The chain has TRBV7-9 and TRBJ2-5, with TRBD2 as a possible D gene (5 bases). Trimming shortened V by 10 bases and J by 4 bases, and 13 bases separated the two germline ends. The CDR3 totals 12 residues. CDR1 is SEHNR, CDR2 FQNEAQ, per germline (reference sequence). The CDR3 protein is CAIAWETETQYF. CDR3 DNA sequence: TGTGCCATCGCGTGGGAGACAGAGACCCAGTACTTC.

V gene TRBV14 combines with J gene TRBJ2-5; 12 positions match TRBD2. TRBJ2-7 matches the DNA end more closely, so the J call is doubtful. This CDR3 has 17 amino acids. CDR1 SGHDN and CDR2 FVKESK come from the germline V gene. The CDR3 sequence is CASSQDETTSGGYEQYF. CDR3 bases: TGTGCCAGCAGCCAAGATGAAACCACTAGCGGGGGGTACGAGCAGTACTTC.